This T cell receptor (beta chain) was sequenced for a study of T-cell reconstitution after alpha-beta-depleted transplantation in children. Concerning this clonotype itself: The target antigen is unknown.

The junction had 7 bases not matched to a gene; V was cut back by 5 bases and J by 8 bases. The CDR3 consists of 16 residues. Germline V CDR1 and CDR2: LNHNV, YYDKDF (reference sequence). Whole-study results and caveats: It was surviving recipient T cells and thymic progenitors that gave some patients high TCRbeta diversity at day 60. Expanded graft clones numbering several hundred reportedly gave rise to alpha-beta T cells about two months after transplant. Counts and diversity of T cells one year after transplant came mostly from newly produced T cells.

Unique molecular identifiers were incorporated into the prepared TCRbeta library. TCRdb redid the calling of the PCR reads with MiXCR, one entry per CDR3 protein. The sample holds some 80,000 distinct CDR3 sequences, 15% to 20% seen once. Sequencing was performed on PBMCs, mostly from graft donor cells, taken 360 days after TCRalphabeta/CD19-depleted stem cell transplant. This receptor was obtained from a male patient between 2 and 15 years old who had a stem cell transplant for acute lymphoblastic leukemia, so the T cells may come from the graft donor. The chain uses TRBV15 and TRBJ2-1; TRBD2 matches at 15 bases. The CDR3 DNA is TGTGCCACCAGCCGCTGGACTAGCGGGAGGGCCCATGAGCAGTTCTTC. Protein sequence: CATSRWTSGRAHEQFF.